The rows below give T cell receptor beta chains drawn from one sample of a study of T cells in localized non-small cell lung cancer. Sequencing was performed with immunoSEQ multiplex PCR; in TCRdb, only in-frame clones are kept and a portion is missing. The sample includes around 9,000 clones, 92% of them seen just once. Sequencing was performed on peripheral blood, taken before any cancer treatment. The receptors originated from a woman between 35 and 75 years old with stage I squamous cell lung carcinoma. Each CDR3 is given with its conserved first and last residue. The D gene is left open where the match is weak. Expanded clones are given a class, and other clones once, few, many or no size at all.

CDR3nt: TGCGCCAGCAGTCAGGACTTAGGGAACACCGGGGAGCTGTTTTTT
CDR3aa: CASSQDLGNTGELFF
v_gene: TRBV5-1
j_gene: TRBJ2-2
d_gene: .
abundance: .

CDR3nt: TGTGCCAGCAGTGCCCCAACAGCCGCGTCGGAACCCCTCCACTTT
CDR3aa: CASSAPTAASEPLHF
v_gene: TRBV28
j_gene: TRBJ1-6
d_gene: .
abundance: .

CDR3nt: TGCGCCAGCAGCCCCTCCGGGGGGAGTCCTAATGAAAAACTGTTTTTT
CDR3aa: CASSPSGGSPNEKLFF
v_gene: TRBV4-1
j_gene: TRBJ1-4
d_gene: .
abundance: .

CDR3nt: TGTGCCAGCTCACCCAACACCGGGGAGCTGTTTTTT
CDR3aa: CASSPNTGELFF
v_gene: TRBV18
j_gene: TRBJ2-2
d_gene: .
abundance: .

CDR3nt: TGTGCCAGCAGTTCGGGAGACTATGGCTACACCTTC
CDR3aa: CASSSGDYGYTF
v_gene: TRBV27
j_gene: TRBJ1-2
d_gene: .
abundance: .

CDR3nt: TGTGCCAGCAGCTTAGCTGCGCCGAGCTACAATGAGCAGTTCTTC
CDR3aa: CASSLAAPSYNEQFF
v_gene: TRBV7-2
j_gene: TRBJ2-1
d_gene: .
abundance: .

CDR3nt: TGTGCCAGCAGTGAGAGGGGGCCCCCCGATGAGCAGTTCTTC
CDR3aa: CASSERGPPDEQFF
v_gene: TRBV6-1
j_gene: TRBJ2-1
d_gene: TRBD1
abundance: .

CDR3nt: TGTGCCAGCAGCTTAAGGGGGGGCTATGGCTACACCTTC
CDR3aa: CASSLRGGYGYTF
v_gene: TRBV7-9
j_gene: TRBJ1-2
d_gene: .
abundance: once

CDR3nt: TGTGCCAGCAGTTCCGGACCGGTCGGGGAGCTGTTTTTT
CDR3aa: CASSSGPVGELFF
v_gene: TRBV6-5
j_gene: TRBJ2-2
d_gene: .
abundance: .

CDR3nt: TGTGCCAGCAGCTTGGGGACAGCTCCTTTCTTT
CDR3aa: CASSLGTAPFF
v_gene: TRBV7-9
j_gene: TRBJ1-1
d_gene: TRBD1
abundance: .

CDR3nt: TGTGCCAGCTTATTGGACAGGCAGAACACTGAAGCTTTCTTT
CDR3aa: CASLLDRQNTEAFF
v_gene: TRBV18
j_gene: TRBJ1-1
d_gene: TRBD1
abundance: .

CDR3nt: TGTGCCAGCAGCTTGGTTACAGGGATTAAAGAAGCTTTCTTT
CDR3aa: CASSLVTGIKEAFF
v_gene: TRBV11-3
j_gene: TRBJ1-1
d_gene: .
abundance: .

CDR3nt: TGCGCCAGCAGCCCGGACGGGGCAGTTCCTCAGCCCCAGCATTTT
CDR3aa: CASSPDGAVPQPQHF
v_gene: TRBV4-3
j_gene: TRBJ1-5
d_gene: .
abundance: .

CDR3nt: TGTGCCAGCAGTTACCTTTTGGCGGAGGGCGTCCCCCTCCACTTT
CDR3aa: CASSYLLAEGVPLHF
v_gene: TRBV6-5
j_gene: TRBJ1-6
d_gene: .
abundance: .

CDR3nt: TGTGCCAGCAGGGTAACAGGGGGAGAGACCCAGTACTTC
CDR3aa: CASRVTGGETQYF
v_gene: TRBV5-4
j_gene: TRBJ2-5
d_gene: TRBD1
abundance: .

CDR3nt: TGTGCCAGCAGTGAAGGACCTTTCAATGAGCAGTTCTTC
CDR3aa: CASSEGPFNEQFF
v_gene: TRBV6-1
j_gene: TRBJ2-1
d_gene: .
abundance: .

CDR3nt: TGTGCCAGCAGTGACCGGTTCTATAGCAATCAGCCCCAGCATTTT
CDR3aa: CASSDRFYSNQPQHF
v_gene: TRBV6-4
j_gene: TRBJ1-5
d_gene: .
abundance: .

CDR3nt: TGTGCCAGCAGCTTGATGGGCAAAAATTCACCCCTCCACTTT
CDR3aa: CASSLMGKNSPLHF
v_gene: TRBV5-6
j_gene: TRBJ1-6
d_gene: .
abundance: .

CDR3nt: TGTGCCAGCAGTTTCGACGGACCGAACACCGGGGAGCTGTTTTTT
CDR3aa: CASSFDGPNTGELFF
v_gene: TRBV5-6
j_gene: TRBJ2-2
d_gene: .
abundance: .

CDR3nt: TGTGCCAGTAGCCGACAGATGAACACTGAAGCTTTCTTT
CDR3aa: CASSRQMNTEAFF
v_gene: TRBV19
j_gene: TRBJ1-1
d_gene: .
abundance: once

CDR3nt: TGTGCCAGCAGCTTAGGTCCCCGGGATGAGCAGTTCTTC
CDR3aa: CASSLGPRDEQFF
v_gene: TRBV7-2
j_gene: TRBJ2-1
d_gene: .
abundance: .

CDR3nt: TGTGCCAGCAGTTACCGGGGCTCGGGTCGAGCAGAGACCCAGTACTTC
CDR3aa: CASSYRGSGRAETQYF
v_gene: TRBV6-5
j_gene: TRBJ2-5
d_gene: .
abundance: .